This TCR beta chain derives from a study of blood T cells in healthy people across ages (dated by TCRdb to the mid-2010s). Regarding the complete study: In model experiments, template switching captured roughly one uniquely barcoded TCR beta cDNA molecule for every two T cells. Donors were grouped into four age groups: young (average approximately 15 years), middle-aged (under 40), aged (around 60) and long-lived (about 89). To avoid experimental bias, donors of different ages were spread randomly across the sequencing lanes. Two additional independent replicas of 1 million unique cDNA reads from the same blood draw were analyzed for two donors (one aged 18 to 30 and one aged 80 or older). Using deep sequencing normalized with unique cDNA molecular identifiers, the study measured how TCR beta repertoire diversity changes with age. General study outcomes and caveats: Observed TCR beta diversity per million T cells fell roughly linearly with age, and a significant reduction was already apparent by age around 40. Estimates of total diversity based on one million sequenced T cells were considered lower bounds and underestimates. Donor CMV infection status was unknown, potentially confounding age-related changes in expanded clonotypes. Because profiling used bulk unsorted PBMCs, naive and antigen-experienced compartments could not be compared conclusively. Compared with the aged group, more naive CD4+ T cells, fewer expanded clones and increased TCR diversity were shown by the long-lived group, suggesting age selection. Observed TCR beta diversity correlated strongly with the percentage of naive T cells measured by flow cytometry.

Library prep was done by 5' RACE. For sequencing, an Illumina HiSeq 2500 was employed. The second PCR ran for roughly 6 to 11 cycles and used a J-beta primer mix along with a sample-barcoded 5' primer. A unique molecular identifier was introduced onto each TCR beta cDNA molecule by a template-switch 5' adaptor carrying 12 random nucleotides. At least 2.5 million CDR3-containing paired-end reads were obtained from each sample. First-strand cDNA was synthesized from all RNA with the Mint cDNA synthesis kit, primed by a TRBC-specific oligonucleotide. Following uracil-DNA glycosylase treatment, all cDNA underwent a first 18-cycle PCR with the universal primers M1SS and BC2_uni_R. Under the source paper's analysis protocol: For normalization, 1 million high-quality reads were randomly selected from each sample, with every read carrying a distinct molecular identifier. Instead of being binned into consensus sequences, reads with shared molecular identifiers were discarded. MiTCR, set to a Q25 quality threshold and the strictest error-elimination algorithm, was used for CDR3 identification, clonotype clustering and error correction. A nonparametric unseen species model with Euler transformation was used to estimate lower-bound total TCR beta diversity. TCRdb itself trimmed the public reads at Q25 with fastp, ran MiXCR and retained productive beta chains. Entries that share a CDR3 protein sequence are merged under the most common genes and DNA. What appears here as the V and J calls and clone size reflects TCRdb's work, not the paper's. Across this sample there are hundreds of thousands of distinct CDR3 sequences, with approximately 21% seen only once. In total, the top ten clones hold roughly 22% of the sample.

The CDR3 numbers 15 residues from cysteine through phenylalanine. CDR3 DNA is the only sequence kept; it has 45 bases, read in frame from the first base. CDR1 and CDR2 (MNHEY, SVGAGI) derive from the germline V gene. Deletion took 2 bases off V and 11 bases off J, with a span of 21 bases between the germline ends. The sample holds a few counts of this clonotype. Its antigen is unknown. No base quality information exists; no much larger clone differs at one position. Systemically healthy Caucasian individuals from Russia, some 40 in total and aged 6 to 90 years, were included as donors. Each donor gave 8.5 to 10 milliliters of peripheral blood, collected into EDTA-treated Vacutainer tubes. PBMCs were isolated by Ficoll-Paque density-gradient centrifugation, with at least 6 million obtained per sample. Total RNA was extracted from PBMCs with Trizol reagent, with at least 5 micrograms obtained per sample. For every donor, flow cytometry on a PBMC aliquot measured the percentage of naive CD45RAhigh/CD27high T cells.

The sequence joins TRBV6-5 to TRBJ2-5; the D gene is possibly TRBD1, with 6 bases matching. This TCR was recovered from a man between 70 and 80 years old in good health. The sample consisted of blood. CDR3 sequence: CASSYDRNIPLGQYF. The nucleotide sequence is TGTGCCAGCAGTTACGACAGGAACATACCCTTGGGGCAGTACTTC.